Presented here are 19 T cell receptor beta chains from one specimen sequenced in a study of CD8 T cells in Susac syndrome. When the RNA was reverse transcribed, random hexamers were used with an input of roughly 0.5 to 1 ug. Using its own MiXCR run on the immunoSEQ multiplex PCR reads, TCRdb lists one record per CDR3 protein. Found here are about 200,000 distinct CDR3 sequences, 90% to 95% of them singletons; the top ten hold 0.093%. The sample consisted of CD4+ T cells from PBMCs. All receptors come from a human donor with multiple sclerosis.

The V and J genes are TRBV24-1 and TRBJ2-1; D not certain. V lost 4 bases and J 6 bases, leaving 12 bases between the germline ends. The CDR3 has 14 amino acids. The V gene's germline CDR1 is KGHDR and CDR2 SFDVKD. The CDR3 loop reads CATSEDLGGNEQFF. The CDR3 coding sequence is TGTGCCACCAGTGAGGATTTGGGCGGCAATGAGCAGTTCTTC.

V usage is TRBV24-1 and J usage is TRBJ1-5; D is unclear. V lost 1 base, J lost 6 bases, and 6 bases lay in between. Germline-derived CDR1 and CDR2 are KGHDR and SFDVKD. The CDR3 runs to 13 residues. The CDR3 DNA follows: TGTGCCACCAGTGATTTCACGGGTCAGCCCCAGCATTTT. Its translation: CATSDFTGQPQHF.

The CDR3 loop is CASSPRDGFTDTQYF. The DNA for the CDR3 is TGTGCCAGCAGCCCCCGGGACGGTTTCACAGATACGCAGTATTTT. The V call is TRBV14, the J call TRBJ2-3; the D gene could be TRBD1 or TRBD2 (5 bases each). CDR1 and CDR2 from the germline V gene are SGHDN and FVKESK. The CDR3 contains 15 residues. The V and J ends lost 4 bases and 2 bases respectively, with 13 bases between them.

The CDR3 protein is CATSERAGEQFF. In DNA, the CDR3 is TGTGCCACCAGTGAAAGAGCGGGAGAGCAGTTCTTC. This sequence joins TRBV24-1 and TRBJ2-1; the match to TRBD2 covers 7 bases. The V gene's germline CDR1 is KGHDR and CDR2 SFDVKD. The ends lost 4 bases at V and 10 bases at J; junction bases unmatched: 3. The CDR3 contains 12 residues.

This sequence joins TRBV27 and TRBJ2-1; D gene uncertain. The CDR3 covers 12 residues. The ends were cut back, 4 bases at V and 5 bases at J, with 6 bases in the middle. Germline V gene sequence: CDR1 MNHEY, CDR2 SMNVEV (reference sequence). The CDR3 here is CASSSNHNEQFF. In nucleotides, the CDR3 is TGTGCCAGCAGTTCAAATCACAATGAGCAGTTCTTC.

The chain employs TRBV30 and TRBJ2-6, with D maybe TRBD1 (5 bases). This CDR3 comprises 20 residues. In germline, CDR1 is GTSNPN, CDR2 SVGIG (reference sequence). The V end lost 4 bases, the J end lost 0 bases, and 25 bases lay between the germline ends. CDR3 amino acids: CAWIRSITAQGYSGANVLTF. The CDR3 DNA is TGTGCCTGGATAAGGTCCATTACAGCCCAGGGATACTCTGGGGCCAACGTCCTGACTTTC.

The chain links TRBV24-1 to TRBJ2-1; D gene uncertain. V was cut by 6 bases and J by 8 bases, with 7 bases left in between. Germline values: CDR1 KGHDR, CDR2 SFDVKD. This CDR3 comprises 11 residues. In DNA form, the CDR3 reads TGTGCCACCAGTATTTGGGATGAGCAGTTCTTC. It is translated as CATSIWDEQFF.

The chain is built from TRBV3-1 and TRBJ2-1; possible D gene TRBD2, 6 bases. CDR3 length: 15 residues. Deletions cut 4 bases from V and 0 bases from J, with 10 bases between. Germline V gene sequence: CDR1 LGHDT, CDR2 YNNKEL (reference sequence). The CDR3: CASSRGAPSYNEQFF. In DNA, the CDR3 is TGTGCCAGCAGCCGCGGGGCGCCCTCCTACAATGAGCAGTTCTTC.

DNA for the CDR3: TGTGCCAGCTCACCCCCAGGGTACCAAGAGACCCAGTACTTC. Translation: CASSPPGYQETQYF. The chain combines TRBV18 with TRBJ2-5; a possible D gene is TRBD1 (5 bases). The length of the CDR3 is 14 residues. V was trimmed by 3 bases and J by 0 bases, leaving 8 bases between them. Germline values: CDR1 KGHSH, CDR2 LQKENI.

The chain combines TRBV2 with TRBJ2-1; D remains unclear. Trimming cost V 0 bases and J 6 bases, with 6 bases left between them. The CDR3 has 13 residues. Germline V CDR1 and CDR2: SNHLY, FYNNEI. This chain's CDR3 is CASSEAVGNEQFF. CDR3 DNA sequence: TGTGCCAGCAGTGAAGCGGTCGGCAATGAGCAGTTCTTC.

V usage is TRBV25-1 and J usage is TRBJ1-2, with D uncertain. Trimming shortened V by 0 bases and J by 4 bases, and 6 bases separated the two germline ends. The CDR3 runs 13 residues. Germline CDR1 MGHDK, CDR2 SYGVNS. CDR3 bases: TGTGCCAGCAGTGAATATGGAAGCTATGGCTACACCTTC. Amino acid sequence: CASSEYGSYGYTF.

The rearrangement uses TRBV29-1 and TRBJ2-1; no firm D call. V lost 7 bases, J lost 7 bases, and 11 bases lay in between. The CDR3 totals 11 residues. Germline loops: CDR1 SQVTM, CDR2 ANQGSEA. CDR3 region: CSGGTGNEQFF. CDR3 in DNA: TGCAGCGGGGGAACCGGGAATGAGCAGTTCTTC.

The sample holds one count of this clonotype. This rearrangement joins TRBV30 to TRBJ2-7; no clear D gene. The CDR3 has 14 amino acids. CDR1 and CDR2 (germline): GTSNPN, SVGIG (reference sequence). V was trimmed by 3 bases and J by 3 bases, leaving 15 bases between them. In nucleotides, the CDR3 is TGTGCCTGGAGGCGACCAGCTACTGACTACGAGCAGTACTTC. Protein: CAWRRPATDYEQYF.

J is TRBJ2-7 and V is TRBV6-5, with TRBD2 as a possible D gene (6 bases). This CDR3 region has 12 residues. Germline-derived CDR1 and CDR2 are MNHEY and SVGAGI. Trimming shortened V by 6 bases and J by 4 bases, and 10 bases separated the two germline ends. The CDR3 region has the DNA TGTGCCAGCAGCCGGGGGTTTTACGAGCAGTACTTC. Translated: CASSRGFYEQYF.

V gene TRBV20-1 combines with J gene TRBJ1-4, with D maybe TRBD1 (5 bases). Per the germline V gene, CDR1 is DFQATT and CDR2 is SNEGSKA (reference sequence). The V end was cut by 0 bases, the J end by 7 bases, with 12 bases between. The CDR3 spans 14 residues. CDR3 in amino acids: CSARDGGGSEKLFF. CDR3 sequence (DNA): TGCAGTGCTAGAGATGGGGGAGGAAGTGAAAAACTGTTTTTT.

The chain employs TRBV7-9 and TRBJ2-1; 9 nucleotides line up with TRBD1. The ends lost 4 bases at V and 8 bases at J; junction bases unmatched: 12. This CDR3 spans 16 amino acids. Germline V gene lookup returns CDR1 SEHNR and CDR2 FQNEAQ (reference sequence). Here the CDR3 DNA reads TGTGCCAGCAGCTCGTACCGGGACAGGGAGAGGGATGAGCAGTTCTTC. This sequence encodes CASSSYRDRERDEQFF.

The chain links TRBV7-9 to TRBJ2-1; possibly TRBD1 for D (5 bases). Trimming shortened V by 7 bases and J by 0 bases, and 19 bases separated the two germline ends. This CDR3 has 17 residues. Germline V CDR1 and CDR2: SEHNR, FQNEAQ (reference sequence). CDR3 sequence: CASTSPQGWSSYNEQFF. CDR3 nucleotides: TGTGCCAGCACCTCCCCCCAGGGATGGAGCTCCTACAATGAGCAGTTCTTC.

The rearrangement uses TRBV30 and TRBJ2-5; D is unresolved. Trimming took off 3 bases at V and 9 bases at J, with 17 bases between the two ends. Germline-derived CDR1 and CDR2 are GTSNPN and SVGIG (reference sequence). The CDR3 is 13 amino acids. CDR3 region: CAWRLWQAGAQYF. The CDR3 DNA is TGTGCCTGGAGACTCTGGCAGGCTGGGGCCCAGTACTTC.

The gene calls are TRBV29-1 and TRBJ2-2, with 13 bases fitting TRBD2. With V trimmed by 4 bases and J by 5 bases, 4 bases remained unmatched. The CDR3 spans 15 residues. Per germline, CDR1 SQVTM and CDR2 ANQGSEA. CDR3 sequence reads: CSVGLAGGQTGELFF. The CDR3 coding sequence is TGCAGCGTTGGACTAGCGGGAGGTCAAACCGGGGAGCTGTTTTTT.